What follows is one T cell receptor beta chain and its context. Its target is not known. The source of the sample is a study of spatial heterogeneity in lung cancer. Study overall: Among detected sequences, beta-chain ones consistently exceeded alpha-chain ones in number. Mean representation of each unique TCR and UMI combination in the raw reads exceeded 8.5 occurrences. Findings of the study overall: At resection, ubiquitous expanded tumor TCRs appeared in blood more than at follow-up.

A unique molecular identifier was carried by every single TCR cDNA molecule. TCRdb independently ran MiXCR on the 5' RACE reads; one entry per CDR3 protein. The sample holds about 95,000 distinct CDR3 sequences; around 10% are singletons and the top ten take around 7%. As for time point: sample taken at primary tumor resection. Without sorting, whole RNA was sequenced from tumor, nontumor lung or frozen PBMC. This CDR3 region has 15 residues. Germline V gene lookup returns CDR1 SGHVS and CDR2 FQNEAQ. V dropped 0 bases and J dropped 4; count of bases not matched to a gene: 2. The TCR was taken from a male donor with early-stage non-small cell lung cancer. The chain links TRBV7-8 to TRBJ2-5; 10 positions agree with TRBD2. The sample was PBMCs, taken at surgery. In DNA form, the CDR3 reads TGTGCCAGCAGCTTAGCGCTAGCGGGAGTAGAGACCCAGTACTTC. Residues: CASSLALAGVETQYF.